Shown below are 3 T cell receptor beta chains from a single sample sequenced in a study of T cell changes during pregnancy in multiple sclerosis. Clones were read by immunoSEQ multiplex PCR, and TCRdb kept only the in-frame ones, dropping some. The sample lists more than 90,000 clones, around 90% occurring once. The sequencing used peripheral blood, collected in the third trimester of pregnancy. All receptors come from a female donor with multiple sclerosis, enrolled in a pregnancy study.

V usage is TRBV30 and J usage is TRBJ1-1; D is unresolved. The CDR3 runs to 13 residues. From germline, CDR1 is GTSNPN and CDR2 SVGIG (reference sequence). Deletions cut 4 bases from V and 1 base from J, with 10 bases between. The DNA for the CDR3 is TGTGCCTGGACGCCAACAAGGAACACTGAAGCTTTCTTT. Protein sequence: CAWTPTRNTEAFF.

The chain has TRBV29-1 and TRBJ2-1; D remains unclear. Between the trimmed V and J ends, which lost 4 bases and 6 bases, there was a span of 13 bases. Germline values: CDR1 SQVTM, CDR2 ANQGSEA. The CDR3 runs 13 residues. The CDR3 nucleotides are TGCAGCGTTGCTAGGCGAGTAGGCAATGAGCAGTTCTTC. Translated, it gives CSVARRVGNEQFF.

In its sample, this clone was seen a few times. The V and J genes are TRBV30 and TRBJ1-4; D ambiguous. Germline V gene lookup returns CDR1 GTSNPN and CDR2 SVGIG (reference sequence). This CDR3 contains 11 residues. V shed 2 bases and J shed 6 bases, with 4 bases lying between them. CDR3 sequence reads: CAWSYDEKLFF. In DNA form, the CDR3 reads TGTGCCTGGAGTTATGATGAAAAACTGTTTTTT.